This T cell receptor beta chain came from a study of memory CD8 T cells in hepatitis C reinfection. The CDR3 is 19 amino acids. Germline CDR1 MNHEY, CDR2 SMNVEV (reference sequence). After removal of 5 bases from V and 4 bases from J, the junction contained 18 bases not matched to a gene. This clone was seen a few times. Described time point: late/post reinfection, 12 to 24 weeks after detection. No in vitro expansion preceded TCR sequencing of the sorted cells. This table comes from immunoSEQ multiplex PCR, and its TCRdb copy is limited to in-frame clones, with some not included. Of just over 45,000 clones in the sample, roughly 87% were seen once.

The sequenced sample was naive CD8+ T cells sorted from blood. The chain employs TRBV27 and TRBJ2-2, with 8 bases fitting TRBD2. The clonotype originates from a man in his late teens or twenties with hepatitis C virus infection. The CDR3 nucleotides are TGTGCCAGCAGTCTCCAAGTAGCTAGCGGGTTCCGTGCCACCGGGGAGCTGTTTTTT. Its protein is CASSLQVASGFRATGELFF.